One T cell receptor (beta chain) is described in this entry. There is no known antigen for this receptor. There are no base qualities to consult, and no much larger clone falls within one base. This sample's treatment or condition label indicates: in vitro stimulation with specific CMV peptide epitopes to enrich CMV-specific T cells. These data originate in a study of T cell repertoires in cytomegalovirus infection (dated 2019 in TCRdb). For the wider study: Peptide stimulations targeted recently identified HLA-C-restricted CMV epitopes, whose presentation resists viral immunomodulation, together with well-studied HLA-B-restricted epitopes. Donor HLA type was relevant to the analysis, because carriage of CMV infection together with the matching HLA type was indicated by public TCR beta signatures. General conclusions and limits of the study: Carriers of CMV infection plus the relevant HLA type were discriminated by the cumulative frequency of public TCR beta family members in the study cohort and in an independent 352-donor cohort. The ex vivo response was dominated by HLA-C-restricted CMV-specific TCR beta clonotypes, which also provided the single most frequent clonotype in two of eight donors.

The instrument given in TCRdb is Illumina HiSeq 1500. The raw public data were reprocessed by TCRdb itself: fastp quality trimming at Q25, MiXCR clonotype calling, in-frame beta chains only. Records with the same CDR3 protein are collapsed into one entry carrying the most frequent genes and DNA. The sample data list roughly 920,000 distinct CDR3 sequences, and roughly 30% of these were observed just once. Roughly an eighth of the sample rests with the top ten. The germline V gene provides CDR1 SGHTA and CDR2 FQGNSA. Inclusive of the bounding cysteine and phenylalanine, the CDR3 is 16 residues long. The retained sequence is limited to the CDR3, 48 bases, with the frame set at the first base. Here V drops 1 base and J drops 5 bases, and the junction holds 9 bases not matched to any gene.

The chain links TRBV7-2 with TRBJ2-3; the central 7 bases match TRBD2. This sequence was found in a human donor in good health (CMV status not recorded). Some clones in this sample may be carry-over from other donors' samples. Sequenced material: cultured CD8+ T cells from PBMCs, taken from culture after CMV antigen stimulation. The DNA is TGTGCCAGCAGCTTAGTAGCGGGCCGGCGGGGAGATACGCAGTATTTT. Protein translation: CASSLVAGRRGDTQYF.